A few counts support the clone carrying this TCR beta chain. Its specificity is not known. The data were obtained in a study of vaccination effects on CD4 cells after COVID-19. As for the study in general: Vaccination of participants consisted of two doses of either the BNT162b2 or mRNA-1273 vaccine.

The J segment lost 6 bases and the V segment lost 3 bases, leaving 0 bases of the junction unmatched. Germline-derived CDR1 and CDR2 are KGHSH and LQKENI. The CDR3 has 13 residues. Antigen-specific CD4+ T cells expanded by the ViraFEST assay with viral peptide pools were then sequenced. It was after roughly ten days of culture that CD4+ T cells were isolated. A PCR test confirmed that the person had SARS-CoV-2 infection between March and December 2020. With an HIV-1 Nef peptide pool, the negative control culture was set up. Replacing half the medium with IL-2 medium was done on days 3 and 7. The study, taken as a whole, reports: Late in the post-vaccination period, infection-induced and vaccine-induced clones underwent marked clonal contraction.

Only in-frame clones appear in the TCRdb table, and some are missing; sequencing was by immunoSEQ multiplex PCR. Altogether 63,000 or so clones are present, 73% being singletons, with the ten largest covering 5% to 6%. The material sequenced was CD4+ T cells from PBMCs cultured with HIV peptides, taken before COVID-19 vaccination. The sample's subset: HIV-1 Nef peptide pool negative control/reference culture. This TCR was recovered from a human donor who had a prior SARS-CoV-2 infection. The rearrangement joins TRBV18 to TRBJ2-2, with 8 bases lining up with TRBD2. The CDR3: CASSPTSAGELFF. The CDR3 DNA reads as TGTGCCAGCTCACCGACTAGCGCCGGGGAGCTGTTTTTT.